These 10 T cell receptor beta chains were sequenced from one sample in a study of metastatic and nonmetastatic thyroid tumors (dated by TCRdb to the early 2020s). None of the patients had been given any treatment before thyroid surgery. Preparation of the library involved PCR. TCRdb names Illumina HiSeq 4000 as the instrument used. The raw public data were reprocessed by TCRdb itself: fastp quality trimming at Q25, MiXCR clonotype calling, in-frame beta chains only. The sample includes around 34,000 clones, with 15% to 20% observed a single time. Together, the top ten hold roughly 3.2% of the sample. The sample consisted of blood. These receptors came from a female donor with papillary thyroid cancer or a benign thyroid nodule (not recorded which). Some clones in this sample may be carry-over from other donors' samples.

This clone has more than one count but fewer than ten. This chain connects TRBV28 to TRBJ1-1; no clear D. The CDR3 has 13 amino acids. The germline gives CDR1 MDHEN, CDR2 SYDVKM. V was trimmed by 1 base and J by 0 bases, leaving 3 bases between them. In nucleotides, the CDR3 is TGTGCCAGCAGTTTATTTCTGAACACTGAAGCTTTCTTT. Its translation is CASSLFLNTEAFF.

A few counts support this clone. The junction shows a germline mismatch at one end, possibly a read error. This chain uses TRBV6-1 with TRBJ2-7, with a weak D call TRBD2 (6 bases). The CDR3 runs 14 residues. The V gene's germline CDR1 is MNHNS and CDR2 SASEGT. Here the CDR3 DNA reads TGTGCCATCAGTGAAGCGGGCTGGCCTTACGAGCAGTACTTC. It encodes CAISEAGWPYEQYF.

This clone showed up many times. The genes are TRBV14 and TRBJ1-3; D may be TRBD1 (5 bases). The CDR3 contains 14 residues. Trimming removed 0 bases from V and 8 bases from J, with 11 bases in between. Germline CDR1 reads SGHDN; CDR2 reads FVKESK. This CDR3 is CASSQERGRDTIYF. Written as DNA, the CDR3 is TGTGCCAGCAGCCAAGAACGGGGGAGAGACACCATATATTTT.

This clone was picked up many times. This may be a read error: a much more frequent sequence differs by one nucleotide. This sequence joins TRBV19 and TRBJ2-7; D is perhaps TRBD2 (6 bases). Trimming stripped 6 bases from V and 2 bases from J, with 17 bases between. This CDR3 is 15 amino acids long. CDR1 and CDR2 (germline): LNHDA, SQIVND (reference sequence). CDR3 nucleotides: TGTGCCAGTAGCAAGGTCGGGACTTTCCCCTACGAGCAGTACTTC. This gives the protein CASSKVGTFPYEQYF.

The sample holds many counts of this clone. The DNA for the CDR3 is TGTGCCAGCAGCCAAGCTCCGACAGGGGGTCTCTACAATGAGCAGTTCTTC. It encodes CASSQAPTGGLYNEQFF. V and J are TRBV3-1 and TRBJ2-1, with 9 nucleotides matching TRBD1. CDR3 size: 17 residues. CDR1 LGHDT and CDR2 YNNKEL come from the germline V gene (reference sequence). V was clipped by 1 base and J by 3 bases; unmatched bases: 7.

This clone was recorded a few times. The genes are TRBV5-6 and TRBJ2-1, with D tentatively TRBD1 (5 bases). Trimming took 0 bases from V and 10 from J, leaving 11 bases between them. Germline values: CDR1 SGHDT, CDR2 YYEEEE. The CDR3 contains 13 residues. This CDR3 reads CASSLGTPTEQFF. CDR3 coding DNA: TGTGCCAGCAGCTTGGGGACACCCACGGAGCAGTTCTTC.

The sample holds many counts of this clone. This chain links TRBV28 with TRBJ1-1; D call uncertain. Germline CDR1 is MDHEN and CDR2 is SYDVKM. The CDR3 runs 10 residues. V shed 5 bases and J shed 2 bases, with 0 bases lying between them. The CDR3 loop is CASSNTEAFF. For the CDR3, the DNA is TGTGCCAGCAGTAACACTGAAGCTTTCTTT.

This clone was counted ten times or more. The chain carries TRBV10-3 and TRBJ2-5; no firm D call. This CDR3 is 15 amino acids long. The germline gives CDR1 ENHRY, CDR2 SYGVKD. The V and J ends lost 0 bases and 4 bases respectively, with 12 bases between them. CDR3 sequence (DNA): TGTGCCATCAGTGAGTCGGGTCAGTCAGGAGAGACCCAGTACTTC. Its translation is CAISESGQSGETQYF.

There are many counts of this clone. The chain employs TRBV3-1 and TRBJ1-2, with no clear D. CDR3 length: 14 amino acids. Trimming pared 1 base from V and 4 bases from J, leaving 10 bases between. Germline V gene lookup returns CDR1 LGHDT and CDR2 YNNKEL (reference sequence). CDR3 region: CASSQGVTSYGYTF. CDR3 sequence (DNA): TGTGCCAGCAGCCAAGGTGTGACAAGCTATGGCTACACCTTC. The full variable domain, in which reference TRBV3-1 and TRBJ1-2 provide the parts outside the CDR3, is DTAVSQTPKYLVTQMGNDKSIKCEQNLGHDTMYWYKQDSKKFLKIMFSYNNKELIINETVPNRFSPKSPDKAHLNLHINSLELGDSAVYFCASSQGVTSYGYTFGSGTRLTVV.

Regarding this clone: Given a much more abundant clone one base away, this may be a read error. J is TRBJ2-6 and V is TRBV5-4, with D possibly matching TRBD2 (6 bases). Germline values: CDR1 SGHNT, CDR2 YYREEE (reference sequence). The CDR3 consists of 15 residues. This CDR3 is CPSSPAGPGANVLTF. CDR3 coding DNA: TGTCCCAGCAGCCCGGCGGGGCCTGGGGCCAACGTCCTGACTTTC.